Given below is one T cell receptor beta chain in context. Its cognate antigen is unknown. Germline V gives CDR1 SGHVS, CDR2 FNYEAQ. The CDR3 runs to 13 residues. Trimming cost V 7 bases and J 5 bases; bases outside gene matches: 8. The assay was immunoSEQ multiplex PCR, and TCRdb's table has in-frame clones only and misses some. The sample lists some 50,000 clones; 80% to 90% were seen once. The record originates from a study of OX40 agonist ivuxolimab in advanced cancers. On the study more broadly: All patients had ivuxolimab intravenously every 2 weeks at 0.01 to 10 mg/kg. Patients undergoing dose escalation presented with hepatocellular carcinoma, melanoma, renal cell or head and neck cancer. The study, taken as a whole, reports: Clonal expansion was seen in CD4+ and CD8+ blood T cells by week 6 at 0.1 to 3.0 mg/kg. Averaging showed that CD8+ T cells had more expanded clones than CD4+ did.

Sample: CD4+ or CD8+ T cells sorted from blood, taken in a trial of the OX40 agonist ivuxolimab. This clonotype was obtained from an adult with an advanced solid tumor such as melanoma, head and neck, liver or kidney cancer. The chain combines TRBV7-6 with TRBJ2-7, with 7 bases matching TRBD1. This chain's CDR3 is CASTSGGVHEQYF. The CDR3 DNA is TGTGCCAGCACCTCAGGGGGAGTCCACGAGCAGTACTTC.